The entry below describes one T cell receptor (beta chain). These data belong to a study of blood T cell repertoires in COVID-19. How the authors handled the data: How many nucleated cells were present was estimated from reference gene primer amplification. Only in-frame clones appear in the TCRdb table, and some are missing; sequencing was by immunoSEQ multiplex PCR. For V, J and clone size, that table is used; D and trimming come from the DNA. The repertoire includes over 200,000 clones, 80% to 85% of them detected once, and around 18% sits in the top ten. Germline CDR1 and CDR2: LGHNA and YSLEER. With V trimmed by 0 bases and J by 9 bases, 11 bases remained unmatched. The CDR3 covers 17 residues.

The chain employs TRBV4-3 and TRBJ2-1; TRBD2 matches 10 bases. Sequenced sample: peripheral blood. The receptor comes from a woman of 80 years or more with active or convalescent COVID-19. CDR3 in DNA: TGCGCCAGCAGCCAAGATCGGTTAGCGGGGGGACGTGGTGAGCAGTTCTTC. Protein: CASSQDRLAGGRGEQFF.